Given below is one T cell receptor beta chain in context. Its antigen is as yet unknown. TCRdb called the 5' RACE reads again in MiXCR, with one record for every CDR3 protein. The sample gives fewer than 400,000 distinct CDR3 sequences, around 13% of which show up once; around 21% is in the top ten. This specimen comes from a study of T-cell memory formation after mild COVID-19. At the level of the study: Clusters were largely donor specific. Study-wide results and caveats: Clones shrinking from day 15 to 85 showed even CD4/CD8 mixes; later expanders tilted CD4+. Shrinking CD4+ clones resided mostly in CM and EM, and CD8+ ones in EMRA. A subset of responding clones appeared in pre-infection memory, suggesting cross-reactive memory joined.

CDR1 is DFQATT, CDR2 SNEGSKA, per germline (reference sequence). The CDR3 covers 13 residues. V lost 5 bases and J 6 bases, leaving 14 bases between the germline ends. The clonotype was recovered from a man aged 18 to 30 who had mild COVID-19 (a few samples of this study predate the infection). Cell type and time point are not known. This sequence joins TRBV20-1 and TRBJ2-1, with D perhaps TRBD2 (6 bases). Sequenced material: PBMCs or a T cell subset sorted from them (not recorded which). CDR3 sequence (DNA): TGCAGTGCTGGAGGGCTAGCCCCCAATGAGCAGTTCTTC. Amino acid sequence: CSAGGLAPNEQFF.